This T cell receptor (beta chain) was recovered during a study of T cell responses to AZD1222 COVID-19 vaccine. The study, taken as a whole, reports: Among those given AZD1222, only six or seven were seropositive at baseline. Unmutated variant regions are reportedly targeted by nearly half of spike-specific TCRs.

Looked up from germline, CDR1 is LNHDA and CDR2 is SQIVND (reference sequence). The CDR3 has 14 amino acids. The V end was cut by 5 bases, the J end by 0 bases, with 10 bases between. This clone was counted a single time. Its specificity is not known. Sequenced by immunoSEQ multiplex PCR; TCRdb stores in-frame clones only, minus some. The sample holds fewer than 80,000 clones, about 87% seen once. This rearrangement joins TRBV19 to TRBJ1-1; maybe TRBD1 (5 bases). Sample: peripheral blood, taken 28 days after the second dose of the MenACWY control vaccine. This TCR was recovered from an adult who received the MenACWY meningococcal vaccine as a control. The CDR3 region is CASSVAGMNTEAFF. The CDR3 coding sequence is TGTGCCAGTAGTGTAGCAGGGATGAACACTGAAGCTTTCTTT.